This TCR beta chain comes out of a study of blood T cell repertoires in COVID-19. Between the trimmed V and J ends, which lost 2 bases and 0 bases, there was a span of 8 bases. Per germline, CDR1 SGDLS and CDR2 YYNGEE. There are 15 residues in the CDR3. Using immunoSEQ multiplex PCR, the repertoire was profiled, and TCRdb retains in-frame clones only, with some absent. The data contain under 400,000 clones, around 85% of them singletons. The receptor was derived from a middle-aged woman with acute COVID-19. The chain joins TRBV9 to TRBJ1-4; D unresolved. The sequenced material came from PBMCs or T cells enriched from blood (not recorded which). CDR3 residues: CASSVSVATNEKLFF. The DNA for the CDR3 is TGTGCCAGCAGCGTCTCAGTTGCAACTAATGAAAAACTGTTTTTT.